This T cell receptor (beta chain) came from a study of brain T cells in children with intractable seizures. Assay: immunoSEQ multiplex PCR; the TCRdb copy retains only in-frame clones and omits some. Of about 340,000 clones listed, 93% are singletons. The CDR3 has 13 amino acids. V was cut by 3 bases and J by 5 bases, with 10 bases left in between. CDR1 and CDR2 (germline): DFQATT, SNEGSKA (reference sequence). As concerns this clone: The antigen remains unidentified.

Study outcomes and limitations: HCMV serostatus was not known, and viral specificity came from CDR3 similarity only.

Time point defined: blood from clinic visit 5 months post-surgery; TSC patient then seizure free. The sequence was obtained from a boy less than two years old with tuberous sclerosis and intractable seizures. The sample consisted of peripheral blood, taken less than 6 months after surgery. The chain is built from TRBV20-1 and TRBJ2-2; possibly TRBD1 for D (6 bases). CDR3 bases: TGCAGTGCTAGTCGTAGGGGGACCGGGGAGCTGTTTTTT. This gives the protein CSASRRGTGELFF.